The entry that follows covers one TCR beta chain sequence. Antigen: not known. Measured with immunoSEQ multiplex PCR; TCRdb has only the in-frame clones, and not every one. The table shows 30,000 to 35,000 clones, with just over 95% occurring only once. The data stem from a study of monozygotic twins with cystic fibrosis. Unmatched junction bases numbered 10, after V lost 2 bases and J lost 7 bases. There are 16 residues in the CDR3. Germline CDR1 reads SGHNT; CDR2 reads YYREEE (reference sequence). Study findings and constraints: Unrelated CF individuals shared fewer identical clonotypes than monozygotic CF twins.

The sequenced sample was blood. The TCR comes from a girl aged 2 to 9 with cystic fibrosis. This rearrangement joins TRBV5-4 to TRBJ2-1; TRBD1 aligns across 9 bases. The CDR3 DNA reads as TGTGCCAGCAGCTTCCCCGGGACAGGGTTTAGGAATGAGCAGTTCTTC. Encoded protein: CASSFPGTGFRNEQFF.